This record covers a single T cell receptor (beta chain). The V and J ends lost 6 bases and 4 bases respectively, with 16 bases between them. Germline CDR1 MGHDK, CDR2 SYGVNS. The CDR3 sequence is 14 residues long. The source of the sample is a study of CD8 T cells in ankylosing spondylitis. TCRdb analysed the 5' RACE reads with MiXCR anew, one entry per CDR3 protein. The table includes 200,000 to 250,000 distinct CDR3 sequences, around 25% detected once. The receptor was derived from a male donor with ankylosing spondylitis or in good health (not recorded which). Sequenced sample: blood, either unsorted or a sorted T cell fraction (not recorded which). The gene calls are TRBV25-1 and TRBJ2-7, with D possibly called TRBD1 or TRBD2 (6 bases each). The CDR3 loop reads CASSPNGGGYEQYF. As DNA, the CDR3 is TGTGCCAGCAGCCCCAACGGGGGCGGGTACGAGCAGTACTTC.